The clone carrying this T cell receptor (beta chain) was counted a single time. What it binds is not known. Primers included in the PCR were 60 Vbeta and 13 Jbeta primers. TCRdb keeps only in-frame clones here, not all; method: immunoSEQ multiplex PCR. The data show roughly 220,000 clones, 65% to 85% seen once. The data are from a study of cytomegalovirus exposure and HLA in healthy donors. General study results and limits: Rare TCR sequences predominated, though certain public TCRs were found in many donors.

CDR1 and CDR2 from the germline V gene are MGHRA and YSYEKL. The length of the CDR3 is 16 residues. Trimming pared 1 base from V and 2 bases from J, leaving 11 bases between. Sequencing was done on a sample of PBMCs. This clonotype originated in a young man in good health and CMV-seronegative. This chain joins TRBV4-1 and TRBJ2-2; a weak D match, TRBD1 (5 bases). DNA for the CDR3: TGCGCCAGCAGCCAAGCATTTCAGGGAAACACCGGGGAGCTGTTTTTT. Translation: CASSQAFQGNTGELFF.